This TCR beta chain emerged from a study of blood T cell repertoires in COVID-19. As for the study in general: The United States, Italy and Spain supplied acute and convalescent COVID-19 samples. Sample material is recorded as cDNA or gDNA derived from T cells, B-cell-depleted T cells, or PBMCs.

A word on this clone: This sample also contains other DNA sequences that code for the same CDR3.

How the authors handled the data: Amplifying reference gene primers gave estimates of nucleated cell counts. Measured with immunoSEQ multiplex PCR; TCRdb has only the in-frame clones, and not every one. That table gives V, J and clone size, and the DNA gave D and trimming. The sample shows about 46,000 clones, around 90% of them seen only once. Specimen: peripheral blood. The clonotype originates from a man aged 50 to 60 with acute or convalescent COVID-19.

Here the CDR3 reads CASSQSYGYTF. The CDR3, as DNA: TGTGCCAGCAGCCAGTCTTATGGCTACACCTTC. The chain carries TRBV3-1 (or the pseudogene TRBV3-2) and TRBJ1-2; no clear D gene. The V gene's germline CDR1 is LGHDT and CDR2 YNNKEL (reference sequence). This CDR3 is built from 11 residues. V lost 3 bases and J 5 bases, leaving 4 bases between the germline ends.